The text below deals with one T cell receptor (beta chain). The entry originates in a study of T cells after somatic rescue of genetic block. Profiled with immunoSEQ multiplex PCR; TCRdb holds only in-frame clones, not every one. The sample contains some 90,000 clones, about 87% of which appear only once. The V gene lost 8 bases and the J gene lost 4 bases, with 6 bases spanning the gap. Germline V gives CDR1 MGHDK, CDR2 SYGVNS. The CDR3 loop spans 11 amino acids. The source material was peripheral blood mononuclear cells (PBMCs). This clonotype originated in a woman aged 18-29 years. This chain joins TRBV25-1 and TRBJ1-5; D remains ambiguous. DNA of the CDR3: TGTGCCAGCGGGATGAATCAGCCCCAGCATTTT. Translation: CASGMNQPQHF. Together with reference TRBV25-1 and TRBJ1-5, the CDR3 gives the full variable domain: EADIYQTPRYLVIGTGKKITLECSQTMGHDKMYWYQQDPGMELHLIHYSYGVNSTEKGDLSSESTVSRIRTEHFPLTLESARPSHTSQYLCASGMNQPQHFGDGTRLSIL.